This passage covers 27 T cell receptor beta chains from one sample sequenced in a study of breast tumors, draining lymph nodes, adjacent tissues. The lymph nodes were axillary draining lymph nodes from breast cancer patients. One entry per CDR3 protein results from TCRdb running MiXCR on the multiplex PCR reads. In the table there are about 170,000 distinct CDR3 sequences, around a third of which are singletons. Sequenced sample: axillary lymph node tissue. These receptors were taken from a female donor with breast cancer. Some clones in this sample may be carry-over from other donors' samples.

J is TRBJ1-4 and V is TRBV20-1; D remains unclear. This CDR3 comprises 13 residues. The germline V gene encodes CDR1 DFQATT and CDR2 SNEGSKA (reference sequence). Trimming shortened V by 1 base and J by 6 bases, and 9 bases separated the two germline ends. This CDR3 reads CSARAALDEKLFF. The CDR3 nucleotides read TGCAGTGCTAGAGCCGCCCTAGATGAAAAACTGTTTTTT.

This clonotype showed up many times. This chain uses TRBV5-6 with TRBJ1-5; 7 nucleotides line up with TRBD1. The germline V gene encodes CDR1 SGHDT and CDR2 YYEEEE. V gave up 3 bases and J gave up 3 bases; unmatched junction bases: 3. This CDR3 spans 14 amino acids. This CDR3 is CASSYGTVNQPQHF. CDR3 DNA: TGTGCCAGCAGCTATGGGACAGTCAATCAGCCCCAGCATTTT.

This clonotype occurred many times. This chain uses TRBV5-1 with TRBJ2-4, with 12 nucleotides matching TRBD1. Per the germline V gene, CDR1 is SGHRS and CDR2 is YFSETQ. Trimming cost V 3 bases and J 8 bases; bases outside gene matches: 6. This CDR3 is built from 15 residues. The CDR3 DNA is TGCGCCAGCAGCTCGGGACAGGGGGCCGGGGACATTCAGTACTTC. As protein: CASSSGQGAGDIQYF. Based on the CDR3 plus reference TRBV5-1 and TRBJ2-4, the full variable domain is KAGVTQTPRYLIKTRGQQVTLSCSPISGHRSVSWYQQTPGQGLQFLFEYFSETQRNKGNFPGRFSGRQFSNSRSEMNVSTLELGDSALYLCASSSGQGAGDIQYFGAGTRLSVL.

This clonotype came up a few times. The rearrangement links TRBV2 to TRBJ1-6; D possibly corresponds to TRBD1 (6 bases). Germline V CDR1 and CDR2: SNHLY, FYNNEI. This CDR3 contains 14 residues. The V and J ends lost 8 bases and 8 bases respectively, with 16 bases between them. Here the CDR3 DNA reads TGTGCCAGCGCAGGGGTAAGGGTGGATTCACCCCTCCACTTT. Protein: CASAGVRVDSPLHF. The full variable domain, with the rest looked up from reference TRBV2 and TRBJ1-6, is EPEVTQTPSHQVTQMGQEVILRCVPISNHLYFYWYRQILGQKVEFLVSFYNNEISEKSEIFDDQFSVERPDGSNFTLKIRSTKLEDSAMYFCASAGVRVDSPLHFGNGTRLTVT.

This clonotype was seen at least ten times. CDR3: CASSQGDNEQFF. Here the CDR3 DNA reads TGCGCCAGCAGCCAAGGGGACAATGAGCAGTTCTTC. The chain is built from TRBV4-1 and TRBJ2-1, with unresolved D. The CDR3 runs to 12 residues. The germline gives CDR1 MGHRA, CDR2 YSYEKL. Trimming took 1 base from V and 5 from J, leaving 3 bases between them.

This clonotype was seen a handful of times. V is TRBV7-8 and J is TRBJ1-1, with D uncertain. Germline V gene sequence: CDR1 SGHVS, CDR2 FQNEAQ. There are 18 residues in the CDR3. Deletions cut 2 bases from V and 0 bases from J, with 19 bases between. CDR3 loop: CASSLPRRAENMNTEAFF. The CDR3 DNA is TGTGCCAGCAGCTTACCCCGGCGGGCGGAGAACATGAACACTGAAGCTTTCTTT.

The table lists this clonotype with a few counts. The chain links TRBV19 to TRBJ1-1; D is uncertain. With 5 bases removed from V and 0 bases from J, the gap between germline ends came to 10 bases. Germline CDR1 and CDR2: LNHDA and SQIVND (reference sequence). This CDR3 contains 14 residues. The CDR3 loop is CASSHSTMNTEAFF. DNA for the CDR3: TGTGCCAGTAGTCACAGCACAATGAACACTGAAGCTTTCTTT.

This clonotype was seen at least ten times. The rearrangement links TRBV29-1 to TRBJ2-5; no definite D call. This CDR3 is built from 12 residues. V lost 2 bases to trimming and J lost 1 base, with 5 bases between them. Germline V CDR1 and CDR2: SQVTM, ANQGSEA. The CDR3 sequence: CSVEPSQETQYF. CDR3 in DNA: TGCAGCGTTGAACCTAGCCAAGAGACCCAGTACTTC.

The sample holds many counts of this clonotype. This chain links TRBV7-2 with TRBJ2-7; no reliable D call. Germline values: CDR1 SGHTA, CDR2 FQGNSA. The CDR3 runs 12 residues. Trimming removed 5 bases from V and 0 bases from J, with 5 bases in between. CDR3 region: CASSLTSYEQYF. In DNA form, the CDR3 reads TGTGCCAGCAGCCTGACCTCCTACGAGCAGTACTTC.

This clonotype was found many times. This chain connects TRBV5-1 to TRBJ2-5, with a weak D call TRBD2 (6 bases). The CDR3 is 18 residues long. The V and J ends lost 2 bases and 4 bases respectively, with 24 bases between them. Per the germline V gene, CDR1 is SGHRS and CDR2 is YFSETQ. CDR3 amino acids: CASSFGNWGVSRAETQYF. CDR3 coding DNA: TGCGCCAGCAGCTTCGGCAATTGGGGGGTTAGTAGGGCAGAGACCCAGTACTTC.

Of note for this clonotype: One end of the junction does not line up with germline, which may come from a read error. The V gene is TRBV19, the J gene TRBJ1-5; D gene ambiguous. The CDR3 sequence is 15 residues long. CDR1 and CDR2 from the germline V gene are LNHDA and SQIVND (reference sequence). CDR3 region: CASTNDGRNNQPRHF. The CDR3 DNA reads TGTGCCAGCACGAATGACGGACGAAACAATCAGCCCCGGCATTTT.

This clonotype was recorded at least ten times. The chain carries TRBV28 and TRBJ2-7, with TRBD2 matching over 9 bases. J gave up 3 bases and V 8 bases, and 5 bases lay outside the gene matches. The CDR3 spans 13 residues. Germline V CDR1 and CDR2: MDHEN, SYDVKM. The CDR3 DNA reads as TGTGCCAGCCGGCCTAGCGGGGTCTACGAGCAGTACTTC. Amino acids: CASRPSGVYEQYF.

The chain has TRBV12-3 or TRBV12-4 and TRBJ1-3; no firm D call. This CDR3 is 17 amino acids long. With 1 base removed from V and 0 bases from J, the gap between germline ends came to 13 bases. This CDR3 reads CASSLEMGQTSGNTIYF. The CDR3, as DNA: TGTGCCAGCAGTTTAGAGATGGGCCAAACCTCTGGAAACACCATATATTTT.

This clonotype was observed many times. The V and J genes are TRBV5-1 and TRBJ1-5, with D unresolved. Germline CDR1 reads SGHRS; CDR2 reads YFSETQ. There are 14 residues in the CDR3. The V end lost 0 bases, the J end lost 7 bases, and 11 bases lay between the germline ends. CDR3: CASSLDGVGQPQHF. In DNA form, the CDR3 reads TGCGCCAGCAGCTTGGACGGGGTGGGCCAGCCCCAGCATTTT.

The CDR3 reads CASSPRPPGAGVSYEQYF. The DNA for the CDR3 is TGTGCCAGCAGCCCGCGACCTCCGGGTGCGGGGGTGTCCTACGAGCAGTACTTC. V is TRBV6-6 and J is TRBJ2-7, with TRBD2 identical over 7 bases. Germline V gives CDR1 MNHNY, CDR2 SVGAGI (reference sequence). Germline trimming cut 6 bases from V and 1 base from J; bases unmatched to any gene: 18. The CDR3 contains 18 residues.

Turning to this clonotype: A much more abundant neighbour one base away suggests this may be a read error. The chain carries TRBV27 and TRBJ2-2; 8 bases are shared with TRBD1. The length of the CDR3 is 15 residues. Germline values: CDR1 MNHEY, CDR2 SMNVEV (reference sequence). CDR3: CTSSLDRVNTGELFF. For the CDR3, the DNA is TGTACCAGCAGTTTGGACAGGGTGAACACCGGGGAGCTGTTTTTT.

This clonotype was counted at least ten times. J is TRBJ1-2 and V is TRBV11-2, with 9 bases identical to TRBD1. J gave up 2 bases and V 5 bases, and 6 bases lay outside the gene matches. Germline CDR1 SGHAT, CDR2 FQNNGV. This CDR3 contains 15 residues. This chain's CDR3 is CASSAADRGNYGYTF. The CDR3 DNA reads TGTGCCAGCAGCGCCGCCGACAGGGGGAACTATGGCTACACCTTC. Variable domain in full (rest from reference TRBV11-2 and TRBJ1-2): EAGVAQSPRYKIIEKRQSVAFWCNPISGHATLYWYQQILGQGPKLLIQFQNNGVVDDSQLPKDRFSAERLKGVDSTLKIQPAKLEDSAVYLCASSAADRGNYGYTFGSGTRLTVV.

This clonotype was seen many times. The genes are TRBV11-2 and TRBJ2-7; D possibly uses TRBD1 or TRBD2 (5 bases each). With 4 bases removed from V and 2 bases from J, the gap between germline ends came to 15 bases. CDR3 length equals 15 residues. Germline V CDR1 and CDR2: SGHAT, FQNNGV. The CDR3 protein is CASSSRVRGTYEQYF. In DNA form, the CDR3 reads TGTGCCAGCAGCTCCCGGGTCCGGGGCACCTACGAGCAGTACTTC.

Many counts were recorded for this clonotype. This rearrangement joins TRBV4-1 to TRBJ2-2; D is undetermined. Per the germline V gene, CDR1 is MGHRA and CDR2 is YSYEKL. Trimming removed 1 base from V and 2 bases from J, with 14 bases in between. The CDR3 contains 17 residues. CDR3 nucleotides: TGCGCCAGCAGCCAAGGTCCGGCGGTGACAAACACCGGGGAGCTGTTTTTT. Translating it yields CASSQGPAVTNTGELFF.

The J gene is TRBJ2-1, the V gene TRBV27; the D is unclear. CDR1 and CDR2 from the germline V gene are MNHEY and SMNVEV (reference sequence). This CDR3 contains 18 residues. V was cut by 5 bases and J by 9 bases, with 29 bases left in between. The CDR3 loop is CASSDRRVAPTQLGEQFF. The CDR3 DNA reads as TGTGCCAGCAGTGACCGTCGGGTGGCGCCCACCCAACTTGGTGAGCAGTTCTTC.

This clonotype was counted ten times or more. The chain uses TRBV19 and TRBJ2-4; TRBD2 matches at 8 bases. V dropped 5 bases and J dropped 0; count of bases not matched to a gene: 3. This CDR3 has 15 amino acids. Germline lookup yields CDR1 LNHDA and CDR2 SQIVND (reference sequence). In DNA form, the CDR3 reads TGTGCCAGTAGTCGTCGGGAGGGAGCCAAAAACATTCAGTACTTC. Its translation: CASSRREGAKNIQYF. Based on the CDR3 plus reference TRBV19 and TRBJ2-4, the full variable domain is DGGITQSPKYLFRKEGQNVTLSCEQNLNHDAMYWYRQDPGQGLRLIYYSQIVNDFQKGDIAEGYSVSREKKESFPLTVTSAQKNPTAFYLCASSRREGAKNIQYFGAGTRLSVL.

This clonotype was detected many times. This chain joins TRBV19 and TRBJ2-7; 8 bases match TRBD2. The germline CDR1 and CDR2 sequences are LNHDA and SQIVND (reference sequence). Trimming cost V 3 bases and J 2 bases; bases outside gene matches: 3. The CDR3 spans 14 residues. The CDR3 loop is CASSIGSGTYEQYF. In DNA form, the CDR3 reads TGTGCCAGTAGTATTGGTAGCGGGACCTACGAGCAGTACTTC.

The table lists this clonotype with a count of one. The CDR3 does not end in the conserved phenylalanine or tryptophan, so this is likely a read error. The rearrangement uses TRBV24-1 and TRBJ1-2; D not resolved. This CDR3 comprises 14 residues. Per the germline V gene, CDR1 is KGHDR and CDR2 is SFDVKD. The CDR3 DNA is TGTGTCACCAGTGATAAGACGGAAACCTATGGCTACACCCTC. It yields the protein CVTSDKTETYGYTL.

This clonotype was seen repeatedly, ten times or more. The rearrangement uses TRBV6-7 and TRBJ2-7; maybe TRBD2 (6 bases). TRBV6-7 is filed as an ORF, its function uncertain. The CDR3 spans 16 residues. Trimming shortened V by 5 bases and J by 1 base, and 18 bases separated the two germline ends. The CDR3 region is CASSRLYGRRSYEQYF. The CDR3 DNA reads as TGTGCCAGCAGTCGACTCTACGGGAGAAGGTCCTACGAGCAGTACTTC.

Of note for this clonotype: A much bigger clone sits one base away, suggesting this may be a read error. V gene TRBV12-3 or TRBV12-4 combines with J gene TRBJ1-5, with D tentatively TRBD1 (6 bases). This CDR3 has 14 amino acids. The CDR3 nucleotides are TGTGCCAGCAAGGGGGTTGGTAGCAGTCAGCCCCAGCATTTT. Its protein product is CASKGVGSSQPQHF.

As regards this clonotype: A read error may be the cause here, since a much bigger clone is one base away. The CDR3 DNA reads as TGCAGTGCTAGAGACCCTTTGTCCTCCTCCGAGCAGTACTTC. This codes for CSARDPLSSSEQYF. The chain uses TRBV20-1 and TRBJ2-7; D not resolved. The CDR3 spans 14 residues. Germline V gene data show CDR1 as DFQATT and CDR2 as SNEGSKA (reference sequence).

This clonotype was observed once. CDR3 residues: CASSQGRGNTIYF. The CDR3 DNA reads TGTGCCAGCAGCCAGGGACGGGGAAACACCATATATTTT. The rearrangement uses TRBV2 and TRBJ1-3; tentative D call: TRBD1 (5 bases). The V gene's germline CDR1 is SNHLY and CDR2 FYNNEI. The CDR3 extends over 13 amino acids. V lost 6 bases to trimming and J lost 4 bases, with 10 bases between them.